This record concerns one TCR beta chain sequence. Some clones are missing from TCRdb's copy, which holds only in-frame ones; the method was immunoSEQ multiplex PCR. Among 95,000 to 150,000 clones listed, roughly 85% were seen once. These data come from a study of blood T cell repertoires in COVID-19. Trimming shortened V by 3 bases and J by 8 bases, and 19 bases separated the two germline ends. Germline V gives CDR1 MNHNS, CDR2 SASEGT. The CDR3 is made up of 15 amino acids. The origin of this receptor is a man older than 75 with active or convalescent COVID-19. The V call is TRBV6-1, the J call TRBJ1-2; unclear D gene. Sequenced sample: peripheral blood. CDR3 sequence (DNA): TGTGCCAGCAGTGATAGGCTCGGGAGTTCATTGGGCTACACCTTC. Translated, it gives CASSDRLGSSLGYTF.